This TCR beta chain derives from a study of blood T cell repertoires in COVID-19. Across the whole study: The origin of the acute and convalescent COVID-19 samples was the United States, Italy and Spain. Sources were T cells, B-cell-depleted T cells, or PBMCs; the material itself was cDNA or gDNA.

V lost 7 bases, J lost 10 bases, and 12 bases stayed unmatched. Germline CDR1 and CDR2: ENHRY and SYGVKD. The CDR3 has 13 amino acids. Methods used by the authors: Nucleated cell counts were estimated from reference gene primer amplification. The data were produced by immunoSEQ multiplex PCR, yet TCRdb's version contains in-frame clones alone and is incomplete. Clone size and V and J calls were adopted from that table, with D and trimming inferred from the DNA. The table records about 160,000 clones, about 86% of them present only once. The sequence came from a woman aged 65 to 85 with COVID-19, enrolled during active disease. This sequence joins TRBV10-3 and TRBJ1-2; TRBD1 agrees at 7 bases. Material: peripheral blood. The CDR3 region is CAITETGSELYTF. CDR3 DNA: TGTGCCATCACCGAGACAGGGAGTGAGCTCTACACCTTC.